These T cell receptor beta chains were read from a single sample in a study of shared clonotypes between healthy human individuals. Assay used: immunoSEQ multiplex PCR; TCRdb lists only in-frame clones, some missing. The sample has about 2.5 million clones, approximately 90% seen once. Sequenced material: naive CD4+ T cells from PBMCs. The receptors come from a man aged 18 to 30 in good health. Some clones in this sample may be carry-over from other donors' samples. Both conserved end residues are part of each CDR3. Each record gives: CDR3 protein, V gene.

cdr3_aa: CASSARLNTEAFF; v_call: TRBV9
cdr3_aa: CASSALAGVQETQYF; v_call: TRBV5-1
cdr3_aa: CASSLLTSGYTF; v_call: TRBV5-8
cdr3_aa: CASSLGTSGSTDTQYF; v_call: TRBV5-1
cdr3_aa: CASSVVTDTQYF; v_call: TRBV9
cdr3_aa: CASSEGGTSTDTQYF; v_call: TRBV2
cdr3_aa: CASSLDYTNTGELFF; v_call: TRBV5-4
cdr3_aa: CASSFDLYEQYF; v_call: TRBV28
cdr3_aa: CASSRDRGTASYTF; v_call: TRBV19
cdr3_aa: CASSLDPGPYEQYF; v_call: TRBV5-1
cdr3_aa: CSVGDPGNTEAFF; v_call: TRBV29-1
cdr3_aa: CARRGTGGFLAGELFF; v_call: TRBV30
cdr3_aa: CASSRTGMADTQYF; v_call: TRBV9
cdr3_aa: CASSGGGFSSYEQYF; v_call: TRBV9
cdr3_aa: CASSPPGVNTEAFF; v_call: TRBV18
cdr3_aa: CSVGMTSGSYEQYF; v_call: TRBV29-1
cdr3_aa: CASSEPVGGGTDTQYF; v_call: TRBV10-2
cdr3_aa: CASRKGQGGRGETQYF; v_call: TRBV27
cdr3_aa: CASRATGGTGELFF; v_call: TRBV6-5
cdr3_aa: CASSPTGRTDTQYF; v_call: TRBV2
cdr3_aa: CASSRRQGLADTQYF; v_call: TRBV27
cdr3_aa: CASSELGRRESYNEQFF; v_call: TRBV25-1
cdr3_aa: CASSPTLAESTDTQYF; v_call: TRBV7-8
cdr3_aa: CASSPRDLGTDTQYF; v_call: TRBV5-4
cdr3_aa: CASSIDPRGGEQYF; v_call: TRBV19
cdr3_aa: CASRTPQSGKQFF; v_call: TRBV6-5
cdr3_aa: CASSSPMPGLAGIQETQYF; v_call: TRBV13
cdr3_aa: CASPGTGCFTEAFF; v_call: TRBV21-1
cdr3_aa: CASSPPDRAETQYF; v_call: TRBV7-3
cdr3_aa: CASSRGLVTDTQYF; v_call: TRBV7-3
cdr3_aa: CASSSSRTGDTEAFF; v_call: TRBV5-6
cdr3_aa: CASSGGTGNEQFF; v_call: TRBV2
cdr3_aa: CASSSSLAGNTEAFF; v_call: TRBV11-2
cdr3_aa: CASSLTPVSSGSGNTIYF; v_call: TRBV7-6
cdr3_aa: CASTGGGTDTQYF; v_call: TRBV28
cdr3_aa: CASSQQQGNTIYF; v_call: TRBV11-2
cdr3_aa: CAWGKGGGYNEQFF; v_call: TRBV30
cdr3_aa: CASRDFWGTQYF; v_call: TRBV25-1
cdr3_aa: CASSQDPRRSAGEKLFF; v_call: TRBV4-3
cdr3_aa: CASRLAGVIHEQYF; v_call: TRBV7-2
cdr3_aa: CAWVTGGLGSIQYF; v_call: TRBV30
cdr3_aa: CASSDSGGTGELFF; v_call: TRBV10-1
cdr3_aa: CASSSITGSGGNTIYF; v_call: TRBV6-6
cdr3_aa: CASSRIGQNTEAFF; v_call: TRBV7-9
cdr3_aa: CASSAPANFLRGYTF; v_call: TRBV19
cdr3_aa: CASKGNRMGNQPQHF; v_call: TRBV6-1
cdr3_aa: CASRLGLAWDTQYF; v_call: TRBV2
cdr3_aa: CASSQPLGTLSLYEQYF; v_call: TRBV28
cdr3_aa: CASSKEPSSYEQYF; v_call: TRBV7-3
cdr3_aa: CASSLGVPAYEQYF; v_call: TRBV11-2
cdr3_aa: CASSLGGTDNYGYTF; v_call: TRBV5-1
cdr3_aa: CASSFGRSSYNEQFF; v_call: TRBV7-2